This TCR beta chain appears in the sequencing data of a study of T cell responses to AZD1222 COVID-19 vaccine. The CDR3 totals 13 residues. V shed 6 bases, J shed 4 bases, and the junction held 4 bases outside the gene matches. The germline gives CDR1 MDHEN, CDR2 SYDVKM. Method: immunoSEQ multiplex PCR; TCRdb's copy keeps in-frame clones and lacks some. The sample has under 300,000 clones, over 90% seen once. The gene calls are TRBV28 and TRBJ1-2; 8 positions match TRBD1. The sample in question was peripheral blood, obtained on day 0 of AZD1222 vaccination. This clonotype originated in an adult in good health. CDR3 nucleotides: TGTGCCAGCAGGACAGGGGAGGGCTATGGCTACACCTTC. This codes for CASRTGEGYGYTF.